This entry lists 20 T cell receptor beta chains sequenced from one sample in a study of cytomegalovirus exposure and HLA in healthy donors. Primers for the PCR totalled 60 Vbeta and 13 Jbeta. The protocol was immunoSEQ multiplex PCR, while the TCRdb copy is restricted to in-frame clones and leaves out a portion. The table shows about 150,000 clones, with over 75% occurring only once. The specimen was PBMCs. Source of these receptors: a woman in her thirties in good health and CMV-seronegative.

The gene calls are TRBV5-1 and TRBJ1-6; perhaps TRBD1 as D (6 bases). The length of the CDR3 is 13 residues. The germline gives CDR1 SGHRS, CDR2 YFSETQ. The V and J ends lost 0 bases and 8 bases respectively, with 6 bases between them. CDR3 in amino acids: CASSLEGDSPLHF. In DNA, the CDR3 is TGCGCCAGCAGCTTGGAGGGGGATTCACCCCTCCACTTT. Full variable domain (remainder filled in from reference TRBV5-1 and TRBJ1-6): KAGVTQTPRYLIKTRGQQVTLSCSPISGHRSVSWYQQTPGQGLQFLFEYFSETQRNKGNFPGRFSGRQFSNSRSEMNVSTLELGDSALYLCASSLEGDSPLHFGNGTRLTVT.

CDR3: CASSLPGASRETQYF. In DNA form, the CDR3 reads TGTGCCAGCAGCTTACCAGGGGCTAGCCGGGAGACCCAGTACTTC. J is TRBJ2-5 and V is TRBV13, with D maybe TRBD1 (6 bases). The CDR3 has 15 residues. Germline-derived CDR1 and CDR2 are PRHDT and FYEKMQ (reference sequence). The ends were cut back, 2 bases at V and 5 bases at J, with 15 bases in the middle.

V and J are TRBV19 and TRBJ1-5, with D tentatively TRBD1 (6 bases). V was cut by 4 bases and J by 11 bases, with 24 bases left in between. Germline CDR1 is LNHDA and CDR2 is SQIVND (reference sequence). The CDR3 consists of 16 residues. The CDR3 region has the DNA TGTGCCAGTAGTACCGCTGACAGGCAGCCTAGGGTGGCCCAGCATTTT. Protein sequence: CASSTADRQPRVAQHF.

This clone has just one count. The chain recombines TRBV28 with TRBJ2-5; D is perhaps TRBD2 (7 bases). The V and J ends lost 2 bases and 5 bases respectively, with 18 bases between them. CDR1 MDHEN and CDR2 SYDVKM come from the germline V gene. The CDR3 spans 16 residues. CDR3: CASSLPGGGLVETQYF. The CDR3 nucleotides are TGTGCCAGCAGTTTACCCGGCGGGGGCTTGGTGGAGACCCAGTACTTC.

The rearrangement joins TRBV6-6 to TRBJ2-7; 8 bases are shared with TRBD2. J was trimmed by 4 bases and V by 0 bases; bases with no gene match: 5. The germline V gene has CDR1 MNHNY and CDR2 SVGAGI (reference sequence). This CDR3 is 15 amino acids long. The CDR3 nucleotides read TGTGCCAGCAGTTACTCGGGTAGCGGGGCTTACGAGCAGTACTTC. Translating gives CASSYSGSGAYEQYF.

The J gene is TRBJ2-5, the V gene TRBV7-9; 9 positions match TRBD2. The CDR3 is 14 amino acids. V lost 6 bases to trimming and J lost 5 bases; unmatched junction nucleotides: 7. Germline lookup yields CDR1 SEHNR and CDR2 FQNEAQ (reference sequence). CDR3 coding DNA: TGTGCCAGCAGACTCGGACTAGCGCTTGAGACCCAGTACTTC. This encodes CASRLGLALETQYF.

This clone was detected once. The chain recombines TRBV11-2 with TRBJ1-1; 7 bases line up with TRBD1. This CDR3 has 12 amino acids. Germline CDR1 SGHAT, CDR2 FQNNGV. The ends lost 5 bases at V and 9 bases at J; junction bases unmatched: 6. This CDR3 is CASSRQGGQAFF. The CDR3 DNA follows: TGTGCCAGCAGCAGACAGGGAGGTCAAGCTTTCTTT. Using reference TRBV11-2 and TRBJ1-1 for the parts outside the CDR3, the full variable domain is EAGVAQSPRYKIIEKRQSVAFWCNPISGHATLYWYQQILGQGPKLLIQFQNNGVVDDSQLPKDRFSAERLKGVDSTLKIQPAKLEDSAVYLCASSRQGGQAFFGQGTRLTVV.

The chain is built from TRBV14 and TRBJ1-3; D call uncertain. From germline, CDR1 is SGHDN and CDR2 FVKESK. Trimming left V 4 bases short and J 0 bases short, with 13 bases between. There are 16 residues in the CDR3. The CDR3 DNA sequence: TGTGCCAGCAGCCCCCACGAGCGGTACTCTGGAAACACCATATATTTT. Protein sequence: CASSPHERYSGNTIYF.

V usage is TRBV9 and J usage is TRBJ2-5, with unresolved D. Trimming removed 0 bases at V and 2 bases at J, with 5 bases between. CDR1 is SGDLS, CDR2 YYNGEE, per germline. The CDR3 is 13 residues long. The CDR3: CASSVGPQETQYF. The CDR3 region has the DNA TGTGCCAGCAGCGTAGGTCCTCAAGAGACCCAGTACTTC.

This clone was picked up one time. The CDR3 loop is CASNPRPGQETYGYTF. In nucleotides, the CDR3 is TGTGCCAGTAACCCCCGACCTGGACAGGAGACCTATGGCTACACCTTC. The chain carries TRBV19 and TRBJ1-2, with 7 bases that match TRBD1. Per germline, CDR1 LNHDA and CDR2 SQIVND (reference sequence). V dropped 7 bases and J dropped 4; count of bases not matched to a gene: 15. This CDR3 is built from 16 residues.

This clone was counted once. The chain is built from TRBV6-1 and TRBJ1-2; TRBD1 matches at 8 bases. V was pared by 3 bases and J by 7 bases, with 7 bases of the junction left unmatched. The CDR3 runs 14 residues. Germline V gene sequence: CDR1 MNHNS, CDR2 SASEGT. The CDR3 sequence is CASSDRQGIRGYTF. CDR3 coding DNA: TGTGCCAGCAGTGACCGACAGGGGATTCGTGGCTACACCTTC.

The chain has TRBV11-1 and TRBJ2-7; TRBD1 agrees at 8 bases. CDR3 length equals 14 residues. The junction had 6 bases not matched to a gene; V was cut back by 4 bases and J by 4 bases. Looked up from germline, CDR1 is SGHAT and CDR2 is FQDESV (reference sequence). The CDR3 DNA sequence: TGTGCCAGCAGCTGGACAGGGACCCCGTACGAGCAGTACTTC. It specifies CASSWTGTPYEQYF.

About this clone: One junction end does not reproduce the germline sequence, and a read error may be involved. The V and J genes are TRBV6-5 and TRBJ2-7, with D possibly matching TRBD2 (5 bases). Germline assignment: CDR1 MNHEY and CDR2 SVGAGI. The CDR3 has 12 amino acids. CDR3 nucleotide sequence: TGTGCCAGCAGGGCGGGTTCCTACGGGCAGTACTTC. Translation gives CASRAGSYGQYF.

J is TRBJ2-7 and V is TRBV9; 8 bases are a match to TRBD2. V lost 5 bases and J lost 6; bases outside the gene matches: 10. In germline, CDR1 is SGDLS, CDR2 YYNGEE. The CDR3 runs 14 residues. CDR3 loop: CASSWSSGGSEQYF. The DNA of the CDR3 is TGTGCCAGCAGTTGGTCGTCGGGAGGGAGCGAGCAGTACTTC.

This clone was counted once. V gene TRBV5-4 combines with J gene TRBJ2-3; 9 nucleotides line up with TRBD2. V lost 2 bases and J lost 0; bases outside the gene matches: 7. CDR3 length: 17 amino acids. Germline CDR1 reads SGHNT; CDR2 reads YYREEE (reference sequence). This CDR3 reads CASSFSGGRRSTDTQYF. The CDR3 nucleotides are TGTGCCAGCAGCTTTAGCGGGGGACGGCGCAGCACAGATACGCAGTATTTT.

The gene calls are TRBV7-9 and TRBJ1-1; possible D gene TRBD1, 6 bases. The V end was cut by 5 bases, the J end by 11 bases, with 24 bases between. The CDR3 runs to 15 residues. In germline, CDR1 is SEHNR, CDR2 FQNEAQ (reference sequence). CDR3 sequence reads: CASSAGVSGHPGAFF. The CDR3 DNA reads as TGTGCCAGCAGCGCAGGCGTATCGGGACACCCTGGGGCTTTCTTT.

The chain is built from TRBV27 and TRBJ2-1; D not certain. Germline CDR1 and CDR2: MNHEY and SMNVEV (reference sequence). V was shortened by 3 bases and J by 0 bases, with 6 bases between the two germline ends. The CDR3 runs 14 residues. CDR3 sequence: CASSFLSSYNEQFF. DNA of the CDR3: TGTGCCAGCAGTTTTCTGAGCTCCTACAATGAGCAGTTCTTC.

The chain employs TRBV2 and TRBJ2-5, with D maybe TRBD1 (5 bases). Trimming cost V 7 bases and J 3 bases, with 18 bases left between them. Germline CDR1 reads SNHLY; CDR2 reads FYNNEI. The CDR3 length is 15 residues. This CDR3 reads CASTLARGWEETQYF. The CDR3 DNA sequence: TGTGCCAGCACACTCGCTAGGGGATGGGAAGAGACCCAGTACTTC.

The chain uses TRBV6-4 and TRBJ2-5; 8 bases fit TRBD2. In germline, CDR1 is MRHNA, CDR2 SNTAGT. The CDR3 length is 16 residues. V was pared by 4 bases and J by 4 bases, with 11 bases of the junction left unmatched. The DNA of the CDR3 is TGTGCCAGCAGTGGCGTGAAAAGCGGGGGAGTAGAGACCCAGTACTTC. Its translation: CASSGVKSGGVETQYF.

The chain couples TRBV11-1 to TRBJ2-3, with D perhaps TRBD2 (6 bases). Trimming took 3 bases from V and 3 from J, leaving 13 bases between them. Germline V gene data show CDR1 as SGHAT and CDR2 as FQDESV (reference sequence). The CDR3 consists of 15 residues. The CDR3: CASSFDGGVTDTQYF. In DNA form, the CDR3 reads TGTGCCAGCAGCTTTGACGGCGGGGTGACAGATACGCAGTATTTT.